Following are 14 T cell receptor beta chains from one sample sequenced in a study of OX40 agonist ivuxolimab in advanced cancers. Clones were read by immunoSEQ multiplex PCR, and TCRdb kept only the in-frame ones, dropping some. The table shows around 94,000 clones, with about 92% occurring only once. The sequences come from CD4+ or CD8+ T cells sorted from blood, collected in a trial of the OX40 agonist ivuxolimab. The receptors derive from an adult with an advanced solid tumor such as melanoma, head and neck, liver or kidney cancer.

The CDR3 region is CASSLSGLAGGPRETQYF. As DNA, the CDR3 is TGTGCCAGCAGTTTATCGGGGCTAGCGGGAGGGCCGAGAGAGACCCAGTACTTC. The rearrangement uses TRBV27 and TRBJ2-5; 12 bases map to TRBD2. Trimming took 0 bases from V and 4 from J; bases not matched to a gene: 9. Germline assignment: CDR1 MNHEY and CDR2 SMNVEV (reference sequence). This CDR3 region has 18 residues.

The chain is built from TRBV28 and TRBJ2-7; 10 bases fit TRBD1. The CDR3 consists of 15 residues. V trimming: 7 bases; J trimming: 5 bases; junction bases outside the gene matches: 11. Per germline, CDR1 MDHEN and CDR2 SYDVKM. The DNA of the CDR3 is TGTGCCAGCACCTGGGACAGGGGCCGTAACGACGAGCAGTACTTC. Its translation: CASTWDRGRNDEQYF.

The CDR3 DNA reads as TGCGCCAGCAGCCAATACGGCACTGAAGCTTTCTTT. This codes for CASSQYGTEAFF. The chain combines TRBV4-3 with TRBJ1-1; the D is unclear. Germline V gives CDR1 LGHNA, CDR2 YSLEER. Trimming cost V 2 bases and J 4 bases, with 5 bases left between them. The CDR3 loop spans 12 amino acids.

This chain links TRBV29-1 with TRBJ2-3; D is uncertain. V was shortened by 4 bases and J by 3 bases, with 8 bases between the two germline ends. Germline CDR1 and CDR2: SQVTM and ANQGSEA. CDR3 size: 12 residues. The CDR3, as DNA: TGCAGCGTTGTAGTTCCGACAGATACGCAGTATTTT. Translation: CSVVVPTDTQYF.

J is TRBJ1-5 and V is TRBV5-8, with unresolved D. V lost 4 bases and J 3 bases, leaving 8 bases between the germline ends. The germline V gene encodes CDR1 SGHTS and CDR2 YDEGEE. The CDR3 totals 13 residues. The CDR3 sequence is CASSRFFNQPQHF. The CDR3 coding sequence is TGTGCCAGCAGCCGCTTCTTCAATCAGCCCCAGCATTTT.

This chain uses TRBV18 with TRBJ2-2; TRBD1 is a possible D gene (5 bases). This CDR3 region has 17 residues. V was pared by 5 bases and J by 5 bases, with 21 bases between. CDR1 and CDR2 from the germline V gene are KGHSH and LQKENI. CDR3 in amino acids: CASSSSVQVPGTGELFF. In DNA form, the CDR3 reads TGTGCCAGCTCATCTTCCGTACAGGTCCCTGGGACCGGGGAGCTGTTTTTT.

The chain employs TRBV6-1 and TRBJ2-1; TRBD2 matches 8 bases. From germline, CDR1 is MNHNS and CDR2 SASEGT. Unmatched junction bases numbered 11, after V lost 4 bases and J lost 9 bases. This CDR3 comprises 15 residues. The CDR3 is CASSVSGLGKGEQFF. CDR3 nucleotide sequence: TGTGCCAGCAGTGTATCGGGACTAGGGAAGGGTGAGCAGTTCTTC.

The CDR3 loop reads CASSLDTGTNTEAFF. The CDR3 coding sequence is TGTGCCAGCAGCTTGGATACGGGGACGAACACTGAAGCTTTCTTT. The V and J genes are TRBV5-6 and TRBJ1-1; D is possibly TRBD1 (5 bases). Germline lookup yields CDR1 SGHDT and CDR2 YYEEEE. The CDR3 loop spans 15 amino acids. The V and J ends lost 0 bases and 1 base respectively, with 10 bases between them.

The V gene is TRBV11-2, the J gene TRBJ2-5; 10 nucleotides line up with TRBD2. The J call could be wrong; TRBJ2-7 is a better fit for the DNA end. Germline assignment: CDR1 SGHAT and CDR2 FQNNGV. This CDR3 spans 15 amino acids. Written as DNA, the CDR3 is TGTGCCAGCAGCTTAGGGACTAGCGGTACCTACGAGCAGTACTTC. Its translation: CASSLGTSGTYEQYF.

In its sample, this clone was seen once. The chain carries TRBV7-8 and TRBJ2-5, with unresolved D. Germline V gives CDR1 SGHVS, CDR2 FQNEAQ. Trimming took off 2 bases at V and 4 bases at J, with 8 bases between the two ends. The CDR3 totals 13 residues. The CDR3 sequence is CASSLRIGETQYF. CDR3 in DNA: TGTGCCAGCAGCTTAAGGATCGGAGAGACCCAGTACTTC. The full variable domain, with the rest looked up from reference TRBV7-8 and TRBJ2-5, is GAGVSQSPRYKVAKRGQDVALRCDPISGHVSLFWYQQALGQGPEFLTYFQNEAQLDKSGLPSDRFFAERPEGSVSTLKIQRTQQEDSAVYLCASSLRIGETQYFGPGTRLLVL.

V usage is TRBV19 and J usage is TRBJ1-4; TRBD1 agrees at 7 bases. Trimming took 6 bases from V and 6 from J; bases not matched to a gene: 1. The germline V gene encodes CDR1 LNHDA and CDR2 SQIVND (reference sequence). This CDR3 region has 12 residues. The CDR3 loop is CASSGTDEKLFF. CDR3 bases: TGTGCCAGTAGCGGGACAGATGAAAAACTGTTTTTT.

The CDR3 DNA sequence: TGTGCCAGCAGAGGGCCTGGGGTAGCGGACGCCTACGAGCAGTACTTC. Its translation: CASRGPGVADAYEQYF. The V gene is TRBV2, the J gene TRBJ2-7, with D possibly TRBD2 on 6 matching bases. There are 16 residues in the CDR3. Germline V lookup: CDR1 SNHLY, CDR2 FYNNEI. Trimming stripped 6 bases from V and 2 bases from J, with 20 bases between.

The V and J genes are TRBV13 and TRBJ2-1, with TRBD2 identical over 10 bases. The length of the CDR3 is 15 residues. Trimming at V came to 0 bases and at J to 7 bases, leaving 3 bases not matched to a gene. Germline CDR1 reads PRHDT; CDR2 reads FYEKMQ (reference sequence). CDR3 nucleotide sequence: TGTGCCAGCAGCTTAGGGCTAGCGGGAGTAAATGAGCAGTTCTTC. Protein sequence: CASSLGLAGVNEQFF.

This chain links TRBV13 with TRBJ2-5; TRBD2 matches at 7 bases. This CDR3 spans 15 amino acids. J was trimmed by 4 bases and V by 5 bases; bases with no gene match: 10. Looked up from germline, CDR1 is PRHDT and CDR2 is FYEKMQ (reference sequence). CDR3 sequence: CASSPGGGRGETQYF. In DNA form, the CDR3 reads TGTGCCAGCAGCCCGGGTGGCGGGAGAGGAGAGACCCAGTACTTC.